Below are 20 T cell receptor beta chains sequenced from a single sample in a study of shared clonotypes between healthy human individuals. Libraries were prepared by immunoSEQ multiplex PCR; TCRdb keeps only in-frame clonotypes and omits some of them. The sample consists of a few hundred thousand clones, approximately 65% of them appearing once. The sample taken for sequencing was memory CD4+ T cells sorted from blood. Subset specified: CD45RA-negative fraction. The receptors derive from a young man in good health.

The V gene is TRBV15, the J gene TRBJ1-5; maybe TRBD1 (5 bases). The CDR3 is made up of 13 amino acids. Trimming left V 5 bases short and J 8 bases short, with 13 bases between. The germline V gene encodes CDR1 LNHNV and CDR2 YYDKDF (reference sequence). The CDR3 DNA reads TGTGCCACCAGCCCTAGGGGTGCGGAGCCCCAGCATTTT. Amino acid sequence: CATSPRGAEPQHF.

The V call is TRBV5-1, the J call TRBJ2-1; D is undetermined. CDR3 length: 15 amino acids. Germline CDR1 reads SGHRS; CDR2 reads YFSETQ. V lost 4 bases and J 0 bases, leaving 11 bases between the germline ends. The CDR3 loop reads CASSIQQSSYNEQFF. The CDR3 nucleotides are TGCGCCAGCAGCATACAGCAGAGCTCCTACAATGAGCAGTTCTTC.

The chain combines TRBV7-2 with TRBJ2-2; 10 bases agree with TRBD2. The CDR3 covers 18 residues. Germline V gene lookup returns CDR1 SGHTA and CDR2 FQGNSA. V lost 1 base, J lost 4 bases, and 9 bases stayed unmatched. For the CDR3, the DNA is TGTGCCAGCAGCTTAGACTTACCCTCTAGCGGGAGCACCGGGGAGCTGTTTTTT. Translation gives CASSLDLPSSGSTGELFF.

The chain employs TRBV27 and TRBJ1-5; no clear D gene. There are 13 residues in the CDR3. CDR1 and CDR2 from the germline V gene are MNHEY and SMNVEV (reference sequence). The V end lost 2 bases, the J end lost 4 bases, and 6 bases lay between the germline ends. This chain's CDR3 is CASSLDPNQPQHF. The DNA for the CDR3 is TGTGCCAGCAGTTTAGATCCAAATCAGCCCCAGCATTTT.

The chain combines TRBV18 with TRBJ2-7; 9 bases map to TRBD1. Germline V gene lookup returns CDR1 KGHSH and CDR2 LQKENI. The CDR3 is 15 residues long. J lost 5 bases, V lost 5 bases, and 10 bases had no gene match. CDR3 sequence reads: CASSSRGQGFHEQYF. The CDR3 DNA reads as TGTGCCAGCTCATCGAGAGGACAGGGGTTCCACGAGCAGTACTTC.

The rearrangement links TRBV6-4 to TRBJ2-2, with a possible D match to TRBD2 (6 bases). CDR3 length: 14 amino acids. Trimming cost V 2 bases and J 7 bases, with 11 bases left between them. Germline CDR1 is MRHNA and CDR2 is SNTAGT. CDR3 protein: CASSDRLGGGELFF. In DNA form, the CDR3 reads TGTGCCAGCAGTGACCGTCTGGGGGGCGGGGAGCTGTTTTTT.

This clone has just one count. V is TRBV9 and J is TRBJ2-1, with a weak D call TRBD2 (6 bases). The CDR3 is 15 residues long. CDR1 and CDR2 (germline): SGDLS, YYNGEE. V was clipped by 3 bases and J by 9 bases, with 19 bases between them. CDR3 sequence: CASSADRWGSGEQFF. The CDR3 DNA reads as TGTGCCAGCAGCGCCGATCGTTGGGGTAGCGGTGAGCAGTTCTTC.

This clone was detected once. This chain links TRBV5-4 with TRBJ2-3, with TRBD2 as a possible D gene (5 bases). V dropped 5 bases and J dropped 2 bases, with 24 bases sitting between them. The CDR3 has 18 residues. Per germline, CDR1 SGHNT and CDR2 YYREEE (reference sequence). In DNA form, the CDR3 reads TGTGCCAGCAGGGAGCTAACGCGAAGCGGTGGGGACACAGATACGCAGTATTTT. It yields the protein CASRELTRSGGDTDTQYF.

The rearrangement uses TRBV9 and TRBJ2-7; 10 nucleotides match TRBD2. The J call is in doubt because the DNA end fits TRBJ2-5 better. Germline CDR1 SGDLS, CDR2 YYNGEE. The CDR3 totals 18 residues. CDR3 sequence (DNA): TGTGCCAGCAGCGTAGCTAAGTCGGGACTAGCGAGCCAAGAGACCCAGTACTTC. This sequence encodes CASSVAKSGLASQETQYF.

In its sample, this clone was seen a few times. The CDR3 loop is CASSPRGGLVDEQFF. The CDR3 nucleotides are TGCGCCAGCAGCCCTCGAGGAGGACTCGTCGATGAGCAGTTCTTC. J is TRBJ2-1 and V is TRBV5-1; D is possibly TRBD2 (5 bases). Germline V gene lookup returns CDR1 SGHRS and CDR2 YFSETQ. V shed 4 bases and J shed 8 bases, with 19 bases lying between them. The CDR3 is made up of 15 amino acids.

The rearrangement joins TRBV18 to TRBJ2-7; D possibly uses TRBD1 or TRBD2 (5 bases each). CDR3 length: 14 residues. Germline loops: CDR1 KGHSH, CDR2 LQKENI. V shed 5 bases and J shed 2 bases, with 13 bases lying between them. The CDR3, as DNA: TGTGCCAGCTCAATCGGGGCCCAAACCTACGAGCAGTACTTC. Translation gives CASSIGAQTYEQYF.

This chain links TRBV11-3 with TRBJ2-3; D might be TRBD2 (6 bases). The CDR3 runs 14 residues. The V and J ends lost 4 bases and 1 base respectively, with 9 bases between them. Germline CDR1 and CDR2: SGHNT and YENEEA. The CDR3 DNA is TGTGCCAGCAGCTATAGCGGAGGCACAGATACGCAGTATTTT. This sequence encodes CASSYSGGTDTQYF.

The sample holds a few counts of this clone. This same CDR3 is encoded by further DNA sequences in the sample. V and J are TRBV29-1 and TRBJ2-2; 11 bases are shared with TRBD2. Germline CDR1 SQVTM, CDR2 ANQGSEA. CDR3 length: 15 residues. The V and J ends lost 6 bases and 4 bases, in that order; junction bases with no gene match: 7. CDR3 protein: CSVGIAGGSTGELFF. The CDR3 nucleotides are TGCAGCGTGGGAATAGCGGGAGGGAGCACCGGGGAGCTGTTTTTT.

V gene TRBV5-1 combines with J gene TRBJ1-3; 7 bases match TRBD1. CDR3 length: 15 amino acids. The junction had 4 bases not matched to a gene; V was cut back by 3 bases and J by 1 base. Germline V gene data show CDR1 as SGHRS and CDR2 as YFSETQ. Here the CDR3 reads CASSSGTASGNTIYF. CDR3 in DNA: TGCGCCAGCAGCTCCGGGACAGCTTCTGGAAACACCATATATTTT.

Within the sample, this clone is medium-sized. The V call is TRBV18, the J call TRBJ1-3; 7 nucleotides agree with TRBD1. The CDR3 consists of 16 residues. Germline V gives CDR1 KGHSH, CDR2 LQKENI. J was trimmed by 2 bases and V by 2 bases; bases with no gene match: 6. CDR3 DNA sequence: TGTGCCAGCTCACCATCGACAGGGACCCCTGGAAACACCATATATTTT. Translated: CASSPSTGTPGNTIYF.

The rearrangement joins TRBV5-5 to TRBJ2-1, with a tentative D call TRBD2 (6 bases). The CDR3 length is 16 residues. CDR1 SGHKS and CDR2 YYEKEE come from the germline V gene (reference sequence). V was cut by 0 bases and J by 7 bases, with 17 bases left in between. CDR3 nucleotide sequence: TGTGCCAGCAGCTTGGATTCGGGACTCCGGGGTAATGAGCAGTTCTTC. Amino acid sequence: CASSLDSGLRGNEQFF.

This clone came up a few times. The chain recombines TRBV6-1 with TRBJ1-2; D remains unclear. This CDR3 is 12 amino acids long. The V end lost 6 bases, the J end lost 4 bases, and 9 bases lay between the germline ends. CDR1 MNHNS and CDR2 SASEGT come from the germline V gene. CDR3: CASRGQIYGYTF. CDR3 DNA sequence: TGTGCCAGCAGGGGCCAGATCTATGGCTACACCTTC.

This chain connects TRBV15 to TRBJ2-3; D may be TRBD2 (6 bases). The V end was cut by 5 bases, the J end by 8 bases, with 14 bases between. The germline V gene encodes CDR1 LNHNV and CDR2 YYDKDF (reference sequence). The CDR3 has 13 amino acids. The DNA of the CDR3 is TGTGCCACCAGCCTATCCGGGACTGGTACGCAGTATTTT. Residues: CATSLSGTGTQYF.

The J gene is TRBJ2-1, the V gene TRBV5-5, with TRBD1 as a possible D gene (6 bases). Germline V gene lookup returns CDR1 SGHKS and CDR2 YYEKEE (reference sequence). V was trimmed by 0 bases and J by 6 bases, leaving 13 bases between them. The CDR3 length is 15 residues. The CDR3 here is CASSLEGGMTNEQFF. The DNA for the CDR3 is TGTGCCAGCAGCTTGGAAGGGGGAATGACCAATGAGCAGTTCTTC.

This clone was recorded only once. The chain uses TRBV5-1 and TRBJ2-5, with a weak D call TRBD2 (6 bases). The germline V and J ends were trimmed by 4 bases and 4 bases, with 17 bases remaining between them. Germline loops: CDR1 SGHRS, CDR2 YFSETQ. CDR3 length equals 15 residues. For the CDR3, the DNA is TGCGCCAGCAGCCGGCGACTAGATGAAGGAGAGACCCAGTACTTC. Encoded protein: CASSRRLDEGETQYF.